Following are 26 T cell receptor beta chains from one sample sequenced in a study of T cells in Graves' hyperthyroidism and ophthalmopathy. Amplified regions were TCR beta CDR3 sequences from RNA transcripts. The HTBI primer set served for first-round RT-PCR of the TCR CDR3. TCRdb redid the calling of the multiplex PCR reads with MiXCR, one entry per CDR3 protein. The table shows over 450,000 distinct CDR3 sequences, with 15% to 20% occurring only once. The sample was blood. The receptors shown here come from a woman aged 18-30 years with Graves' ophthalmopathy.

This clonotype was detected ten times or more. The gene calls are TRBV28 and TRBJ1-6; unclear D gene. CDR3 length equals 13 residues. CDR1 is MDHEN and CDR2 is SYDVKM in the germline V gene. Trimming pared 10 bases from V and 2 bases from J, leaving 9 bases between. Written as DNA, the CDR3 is TGTGCCACATTTGGGGCCTATAATTCACCCCTCCACTTT. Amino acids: CATFGAYNSPLHF.

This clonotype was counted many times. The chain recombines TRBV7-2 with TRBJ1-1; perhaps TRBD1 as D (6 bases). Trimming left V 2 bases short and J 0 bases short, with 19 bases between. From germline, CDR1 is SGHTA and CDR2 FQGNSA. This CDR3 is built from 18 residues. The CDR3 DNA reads TGTGCCAGCAGCTTACAAAGTCTACGCAGGGGTCTGAACACTGAAGCTTTCTTT. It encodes CASSLQSLRRGLNTEAFF.

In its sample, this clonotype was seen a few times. CDR3 sequence (DNA): TGTGCCACCAGCAGAGATTTTCAGGACAGGGGGCGCAATGAGCAGTTCTTC. Its translation is CATSRDFQDRGRNEQFF. V and J are TRBV15 and TRBJ2-1; 11 bases are shared with TRBD1. Per the germline V gene, CDR1 is LNHNV and CDR2 is YYDKDF (reference sequence). Trimming took 0 bases from V and 6 from J; bases not matched to a gene: 7. CDR3 length: 17 residues.

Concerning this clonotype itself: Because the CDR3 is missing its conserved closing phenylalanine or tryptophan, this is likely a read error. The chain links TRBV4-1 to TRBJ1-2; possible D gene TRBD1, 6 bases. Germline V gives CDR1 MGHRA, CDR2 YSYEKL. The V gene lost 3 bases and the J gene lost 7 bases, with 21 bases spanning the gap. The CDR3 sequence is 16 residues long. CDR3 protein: CASSHMPLSGGFGYTL. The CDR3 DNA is TGCGCCAGCAGCCACATGCCTCTGAGCGGGGGCTTTGGCTACACCCTC.

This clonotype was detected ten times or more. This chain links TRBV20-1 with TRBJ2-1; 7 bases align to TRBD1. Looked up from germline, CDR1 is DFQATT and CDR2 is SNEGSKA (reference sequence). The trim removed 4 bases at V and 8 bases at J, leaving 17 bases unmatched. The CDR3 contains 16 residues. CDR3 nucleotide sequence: TGCAGTGCTAATCGACAGGGACCCCAAAAAGTGGATGAGCAGTTCTTC. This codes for CSANRQGPQKVDEQFF.

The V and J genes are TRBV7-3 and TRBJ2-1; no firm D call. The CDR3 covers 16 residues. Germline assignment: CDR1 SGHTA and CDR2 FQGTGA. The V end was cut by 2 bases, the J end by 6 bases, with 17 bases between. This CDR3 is CASSLGSAPSRNEQFF. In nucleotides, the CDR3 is TGTGCCAGCAGCTTAGGAAGCGCCCCCTCCCGCAATGAGCAGTTCTTC.

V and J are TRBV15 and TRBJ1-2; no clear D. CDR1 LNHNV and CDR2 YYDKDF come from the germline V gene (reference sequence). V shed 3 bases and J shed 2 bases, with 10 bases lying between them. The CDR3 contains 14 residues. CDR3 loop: CATSSAGGNYGYTF. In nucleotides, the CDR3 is TGTGCCACCAGCAGTGCGGGCGGGAACTATGGCTACACCTTC.

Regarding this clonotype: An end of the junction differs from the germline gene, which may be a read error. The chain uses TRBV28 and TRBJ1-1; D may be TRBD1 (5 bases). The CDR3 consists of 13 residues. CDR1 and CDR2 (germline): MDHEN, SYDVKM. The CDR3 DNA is TGTGCCAGCAGCGGCAGGAGGGGATCTGAAGCCTTCTTT. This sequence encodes CASSGRRGSEAFF.

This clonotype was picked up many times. CDR3 region: CSASEVTNTEAFF. In nucleotides, the CDR3 is TGCAGTGCTAGTGAGGTGACGAACACTGAAGCTTTCTTT. This sequence joins TRBV20-1 and TRBJ1-1; the D is unclear. Trimming removed 3 bases at V and 1 base at J, with 9 bases between. CDR1 DFQATT and CDR2 SNEGSKA come from the germline V gene (reference sequence). This CDR3 is built from 13 residues.

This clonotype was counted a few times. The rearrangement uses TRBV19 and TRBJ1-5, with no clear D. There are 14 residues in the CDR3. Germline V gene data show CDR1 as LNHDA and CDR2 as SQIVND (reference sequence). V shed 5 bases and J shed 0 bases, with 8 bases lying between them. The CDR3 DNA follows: TGTGCCAGTAGTCACGTAGATAGCAATCAGCCCCAGCATTTT. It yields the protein CASSHVDSNQPQHF.

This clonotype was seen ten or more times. The CDR3 here is CASSWRLAVTSYEQYF. DNA for the CDR3: TGTGCCAGCAGTTGGCGACTAGCGGTTACCTCCTACGAGCAGTACTTC. This sequence joins TRBV6-2 or TRBV6-3 and TRBJ2-7; TRBD2 aligns across 9 bases. V trimming: 4 bases; J trimming: 0 bases; junction bases outside the gene matches: 7. CDR1 is MNHEY and CDR2 is SVGEGT in the germline V gene. CDR3 length equals 16 residues.

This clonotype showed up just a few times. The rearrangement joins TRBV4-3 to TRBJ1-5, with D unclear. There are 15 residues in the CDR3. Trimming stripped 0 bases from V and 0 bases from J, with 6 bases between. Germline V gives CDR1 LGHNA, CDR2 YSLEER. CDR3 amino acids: CASSQDYSSNQPQHF. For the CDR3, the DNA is TGCGCCAGCAGCCAAGACTACAGTAGCAATCAGCCCCAGCATTTT.

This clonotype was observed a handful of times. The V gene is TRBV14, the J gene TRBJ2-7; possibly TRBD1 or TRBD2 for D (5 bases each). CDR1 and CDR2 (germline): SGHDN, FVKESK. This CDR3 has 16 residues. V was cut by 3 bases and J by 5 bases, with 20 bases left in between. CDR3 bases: TGTGCCAGCAGCCAGGCGATCTGGGACGGCTATGACGAGCAGTACTTC. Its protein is CASSQAIWDGYDEQYF.

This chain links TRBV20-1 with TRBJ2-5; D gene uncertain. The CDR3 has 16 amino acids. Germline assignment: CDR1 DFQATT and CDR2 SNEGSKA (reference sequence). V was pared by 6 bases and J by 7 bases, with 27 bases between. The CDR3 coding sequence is TGCAGTGCGCCTACCCCCGTGGGCCTACGACGAGGGACCCAGTACTTC. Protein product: CSAPTPVGLRRGTQYF.

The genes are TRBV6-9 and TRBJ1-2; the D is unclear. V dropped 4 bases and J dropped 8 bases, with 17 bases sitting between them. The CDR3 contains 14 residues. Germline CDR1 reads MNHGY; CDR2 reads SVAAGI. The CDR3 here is CASSSMSQIGGYTF. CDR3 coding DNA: TGTGCCAGCAGTTCCATGAGCCAAATCGGGGGCTACACCTTC.

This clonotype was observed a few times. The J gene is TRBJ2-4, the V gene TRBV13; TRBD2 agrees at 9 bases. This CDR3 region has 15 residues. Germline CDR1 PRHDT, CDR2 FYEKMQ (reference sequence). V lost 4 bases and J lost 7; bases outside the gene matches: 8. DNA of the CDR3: TGTGCCAGCAGCTCGACTAGCGGAGGGGGGAACATTCAGTACTTC. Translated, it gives CASSSTSGGGNIQYF. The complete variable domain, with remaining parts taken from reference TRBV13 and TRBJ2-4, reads AAGVIQSPRHLIKEKRETATLKCYPIPRHDTVYWYQQGPGQDPQFLISFYEKMQSDKGSIPDRFSAQQFSDYHSELNMSSLELGDSALYFCASSSTSGGGNIQYFGAGTRLSVL.

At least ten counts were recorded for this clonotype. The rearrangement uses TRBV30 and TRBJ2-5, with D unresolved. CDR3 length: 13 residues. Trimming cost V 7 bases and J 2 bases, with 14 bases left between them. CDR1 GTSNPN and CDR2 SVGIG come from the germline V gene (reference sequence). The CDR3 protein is CASTFLGQETQYF. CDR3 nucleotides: TGTGCCTCGACATTTTTAGGTCAAGAGACCCAGTACTTC.

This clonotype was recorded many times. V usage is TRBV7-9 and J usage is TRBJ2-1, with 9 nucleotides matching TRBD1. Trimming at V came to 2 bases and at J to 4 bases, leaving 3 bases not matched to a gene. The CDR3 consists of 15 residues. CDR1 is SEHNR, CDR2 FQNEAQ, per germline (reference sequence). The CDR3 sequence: CASSLKTGGYNEQFF. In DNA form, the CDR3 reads TGTGCCAGCAGCTTAAAGACAGGGGGTTACAATGAGCAGTTCTTC. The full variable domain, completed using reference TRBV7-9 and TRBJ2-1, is DTGVSQNPRHKITKRGQNVTFRCDPISEHNRLYWYRQTLGQGPEFLTYFQNEAQLEKSRLLSDRFSAERPKGSFSTLEIQRTEQGDSAMYLCASSLKTGGYNEQFFGPGTRLTVL.

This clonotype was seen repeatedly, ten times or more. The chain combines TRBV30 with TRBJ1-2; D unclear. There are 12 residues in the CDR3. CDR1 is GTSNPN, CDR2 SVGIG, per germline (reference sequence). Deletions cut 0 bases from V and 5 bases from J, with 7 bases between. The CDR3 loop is CAWSVSLYGYTF. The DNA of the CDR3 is TGTGCCTGGAGTGTTTCCCTATATGGCTACACCTTC.

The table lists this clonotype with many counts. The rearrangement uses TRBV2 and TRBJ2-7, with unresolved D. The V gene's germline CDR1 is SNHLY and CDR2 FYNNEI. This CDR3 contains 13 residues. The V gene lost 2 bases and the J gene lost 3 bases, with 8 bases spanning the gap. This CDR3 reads CASSEPGFYEQYF. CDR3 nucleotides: TGTGCCAGCAGTGAACCTGGCTTCTACGAGCAGTACTTC.

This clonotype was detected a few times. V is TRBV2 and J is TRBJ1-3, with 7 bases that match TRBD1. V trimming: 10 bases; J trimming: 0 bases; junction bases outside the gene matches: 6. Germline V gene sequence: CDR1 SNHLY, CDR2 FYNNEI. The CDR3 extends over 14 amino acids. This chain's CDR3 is CAKTGTDSGNTIYF. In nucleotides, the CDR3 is TGTGCCAAAACGGGGACAGACTCTGGAAACACCATATATTTT.

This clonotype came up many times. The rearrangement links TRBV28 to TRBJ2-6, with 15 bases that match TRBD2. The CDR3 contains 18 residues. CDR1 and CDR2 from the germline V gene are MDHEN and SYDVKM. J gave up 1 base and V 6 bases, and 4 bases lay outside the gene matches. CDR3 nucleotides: TGTGCCAGCAGGGGGGGACTAGCGGGAGGTTCTGGGGCCAACGTCCTGACTTTC. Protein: CASRGGLAGGSGANVLTF.

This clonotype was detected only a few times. CDR3 nucleotides: TGTGCCAGCAGCCAGGTCGTTAATCAGCCCCAGCATTTT. It translates to CASSQVVNQPQHF. This rearrangement joins TRBV4-2 to TRBJ1-5, with D hard to call. V was clipped by 3 bases and J by 4 bases, with 7 bases between them. Germline-derived CDR1 and CDR2 are LGHNA and YNFKEQ. The CDR3 spans 13 residues.

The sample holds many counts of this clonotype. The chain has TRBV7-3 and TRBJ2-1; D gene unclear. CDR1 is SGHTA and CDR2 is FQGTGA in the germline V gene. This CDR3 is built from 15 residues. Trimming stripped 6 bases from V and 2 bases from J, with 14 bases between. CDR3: CASSRGPSTYNEQFF. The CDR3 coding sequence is TGTGCCAGCAGTCGAGGTCCCAGCACCTACAATGAGCAGTTCTTC.

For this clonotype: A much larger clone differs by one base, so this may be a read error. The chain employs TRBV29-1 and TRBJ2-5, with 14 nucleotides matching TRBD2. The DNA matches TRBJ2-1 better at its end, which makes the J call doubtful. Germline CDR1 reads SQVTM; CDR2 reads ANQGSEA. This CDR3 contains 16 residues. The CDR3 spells CSVVPTSGRARETQFF. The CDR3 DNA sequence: TGCAGCGTTGTGCCGACTAGCGGGAGGGCCCGGGAGACCCAGTTCTTC.

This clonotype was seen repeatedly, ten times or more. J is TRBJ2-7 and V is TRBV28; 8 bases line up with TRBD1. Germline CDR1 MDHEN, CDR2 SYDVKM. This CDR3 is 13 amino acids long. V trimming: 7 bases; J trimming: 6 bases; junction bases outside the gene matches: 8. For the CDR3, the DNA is TGTGCCAGCAAAGGACAGGGTGGTCCCGAGCAGTACTTC. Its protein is CASKGQGGPEQYF.